This record covers a single TCR beta chain. The table came from immunoSEQ multiplex PCR; TCRdb's copy has only in-frame clones and leaves some out. The table includes tens of thousands of clones, roughly 92% detected once. The data are from a study of T cell changes during pregnancy in multiple sclerosis. The specimen was peripheral blood, collected in the second trimester of pregnancy. This receptor was obtained from a female donor with multiple sclerosis, enrolled in a pregnancy study.

The DNA of the CDR3 is TGTGCCAGTAGTATAGTTAACAGCTACTATGGCTACACCTTC. Protein sequence: CASSIVNSYYGYTF. V and J are TRBV19 and TRBJ1-2; D is uncertain. Trimming pared 1 base from V and 3 bases from J, leaving 9 bases between. The CDR3 is made up of 14 amino acids. From germline, CDR1 is LNHDA and CDR2 SQIVND (reference sequence).